The 15 T cell receptor beta chains given below trace back to one sample, sequenced in a study of blood T cell repertoires in COVID-19 (TCRdb year 2020). The library was prepared using the immunoSEQ multiplex PCR assay. The source is immuneACCESS, and TCRdb retained only in-frame sequences with V and J called. Part of the clones is not carried over; for the studies checked, unresolved V genes explain less than half of this, and the remainder is unexplained. For this sample there are roughly 300,000 clones; 85% appear just once. The ten most abundant clones make up 2.5% of the sample. The sample was PBMCs or T cells enriched from blood (not recorded which). These receptors were collected from a woman between 45 and 60 years old who had recovered from COVID-19.

The chain is built from TRBV18 and TRBJ1-5; 9 positions agree with TRBD1. There are 14 residues in the CDR3. CDR1 and CDR2 (germline): KGHSH, LQKENI. After removal of 4 bases from V and 6 bases from J, the junction contained 4 bases not matched to a gene. This chain's CDR3 is CASSQGQGSQPQHF. DNA for the CDR3: TGTGCCAGCTCACAGGGACAGGGCAGTCAGCCCCAGCATTTT.

The J gene is TRBJ1-5, the V gene TRBV27, with 8 nucleotides matching TRBD1. Germline V gene sequence: CDR1 MNHEY, CDR2 SMNVEV (reference sequence). The CDR3 sequence is 15 residues long. Trimming removed 6 bases from V and 1 base from J; junction bases left unmatched: 5. Written as DNA, the CDR3 is TGTGCCAGCAGCCGTCGACAGGGGAGCAATCAGCCCCAGCATTTT. Amino acids: CASSRRQGSNQPQHF.

This clone was recorded only once. The chain employs TRBV21-1 and TRBJ2-5; the table's D gene call, TRBD1, was not cross checked with the DNA. TRBV21-1 is a pseudogene segment. This CDR3 has 15 amino acids. The CDR3 sequence: CASSDRGQYQETQYF. The CDR3 DNA reads TGTGCCAGCAGCGACAGGGGGCAGTACCAAGAGACCCAGTACTTC.

V is TRBV3-1 (or the pseudogene TRBV3-2) and J is TRBJ2-7, with 9 bases identical to TRBD1. Germline V CDR1 and CDR2: LGHDT, YNNKEL (reference sequence). CDR3 length: 14 residues. With V trimmed by 8 bases and J by 3 bases, 8 bases remained unmatched. In nucleotides, the CDR3 is TGTGCCAGCGGATCCTGGACAGGGGACTACGAGCAGTACTTC. Translated, it gives CASGSWTGDYEQYF.

Only a few counts were recorded for this clone. This chain joins TRBV3-1 (or the pseudogene TRBV3-2) and TRBJ2-7; 11 bases agree with TRBD2. The CDR3 is 14 residues long. The V and J ends lost 6 bases and 3 bases, in that order; junction bases with no gene match: 4. The germline V gene has CDR1 LGHDT and CDR2 YNNKEL (reference sequence). CDR3 nucleotides: TGTGCCAGCAGTGGGACTAGCGGCTACTACGAGCAGTACTTC. Its translation is CASSGTSGYYEQYF.

This chain joins TRBV13 and TRBJ1-1; perhaps TRBD1 as D (6 bases). The germline V gene encodes CDR1 PRHDT and CDR2 FYEKMQ (reference sequence). Deletions cut 8 bases from V and 13 bases from J, with 11 bases between. The CDR3 runs to 9 residues. CDR3 coding DNA: TGTGCCAGCCGGACAGAGGGTTTCTTT. This encodes CASRTEGFF.

V is TRBV12-3 or TRBV12-4 and J is TRBJ1-5, with 8 positions matching TRBD1. V trimming: 5 bases; J trimming: 7 bases; junction bases outside the gene matches: 1. CDR3 length: 12 residues. The CDR3 bases are TGTGCCAGCAGTACAGGGGGGCAGCCCCAGCATTTT. Residues: CASSTGGQPQHF.

The chain carries TRBV19 and TRBJ1-2; a possible D gene is TRBD1 (5 bases). V was trimmed by 7 bases and J by 5 bases, leaving 14 bases between them. The CDR3 contains 13 residues. The germline V gene has CDR1 LNHDA and CDR2 SQIVND (reference sequence). The CDR3 region is CASKFDSVYGYTF. CDR3 nucleotide sequence: TGTGCCAGTAAATTCGACAGTGTGTATGGCTACACCTTC. Complete variable domain (other parts from reference TRBV19 and TRBJ1-2): DGGITQSPKYLFRKEGQNVTLSCEQNLNHDAMYWYRQDPGQGLRLIYYSQIVNDFQKGDIAEGYSVSREKKESFPLTVTSAQKNPTAFYLCASKFDSVYGYTFGSGTRLTVV.

The chain carries TRBV9 and TRBJ2-1; 10 bases agree with TRBD2. V dropped 2 bases and J dropped 8; count of bases not matched to a gene: 10. This CDR3 is built from 16 residues. The germline CDR1 and CDR2 sequences are SGDLS and YYNGEE. The CDR3 sequence is CASSVLSGRAGDEQFF. The CDR3 nucleotides are TGTGCCAGCAGCGTCCTAAGCGGGAGGGCCGGGGATGAGCAGTTCTTC.

For the CDR3, the DNA is TGTGCCTGGAGTGTACCCCCCAGGGGCCCAAGGTACGAGCAGTACTTC. It specifies CAWSVPPRGPRYEQYF. This chain uses TRBV30 with TRBJ2-7; D is possibly TRBD1 (6 bases). The CDR3 contains 16 residues. Germline V lookup: CDR1 GTSNPN, CDR2 SVGIG (reference sequence). V shed 0 bases and J shed 4 bases, with 19 bases lying between them.

The genes are TRBV9 and TRBJ2-6; 12 bases align to TRBD2. This CDR3 is built from 17 residues. The germline V gene encodes CDR1 SGDLS and CDR2 YYNGEE. After removal of 5 bases from V and 0 bases from J, the junction contained 3 bases not matched to a gene. The CDR3 coding sequence is TGTGCCAGCAGTCTACTAGCGGGGGGCTCTGGGGCCAACGTCCTGACTTTC. Translation: CASSLLAGGSGANVLTF.

This chain connects TRBV18 to TRBJ2-7; 9 bases agree with TRBD1. Germline CDR1 KGHSH, CDR2 LQKENI. Trimming cost V 4 bases and J 2 bases; bases outside gene matches: 6. CDR3 size: 15 residues. The CDR3 region has the DNA TGTGCCAGCTCACTTCGGACAGGGGACCCCTACGAGCAGTACTTC. This gives the protein CASSLRTGDPYEQYF. Variable domain in full (rest from reference TRBV18 and TRBJ2-7): NAGVMQNPRHLVRRRGQEARLRCSPMKGHSHVYWYRQLPEEGLKFMVYLQKENIIDESGMPKERFSAEFPKEGPSILRIQQVVRGDSAAYFCASSLRTGDPYEQYFGPGTRLTVT.

The J gene is TRBJ1-2, the V gene TRBV7-2; a possible D gene is TRBD1 (6 bases). The CDR3 covers 16 residues. Trimming pared 5 bases from V and 4 bases from J, leaving 20 bases between. CDR1 is SGHTA, CDR2 FQGNSA, per germline. As DNA, the CDR3 is TGTGCCAGCAGCCCGCAACAGGGTCAGATCGGCTATGGCTACACCTTC. Encoded protein: CASSPQQGQIGYGYTF.

The chain is built from TRBV19 and TRBJ1-5; TRBD1 agrees at 9 bases. This CDR3 contains 16 residues. Trimming took 7 bases from V and 0 from J; bases not matched to a gene: 7. CDR1 is LNHDA and CDR2 is SQIVND in the germline V gene (reference sequence). The CDR3, as DNA: TGTGCCAGTACGGACAGGGGCTCTTATAGCAATCAGCCCCAGCATTTT. This translates into CASTDRGSYSNQPQHF. The variable domain in full, with the rest retrieved from reference TRBV19 and TRBJ1-5, is DGGITQSPKYLFRKEGQNVTLSCEQNLNHDAMYWYRQDPGQGLRLIYYSQIVNDFQKGDIAEGYSVSREKKESFPLTVTSAQKNPTAFYLCASTDRGSYSNQPQHFGDGTRLSIL.

This chain links TRBV27 with TRBJ1-2; D not certain. Germline assignment: CDR1 MNHEY and CDR2 SMNVEV (reference sequence). Between the trimmed V and J ends, which lost 6 bases and 2 bases, there was a span of 13 bases. The CDR3 loop spans 14 amino acids. The DNA of the CDR3 is TGTGCCAGCAGGGGCGGGAATCTCAACTATGGCTACACCTTC. Translated: CASRGGNLNYGYTF.